The 14 T cell receptor beta chains reported below all come from one sample, sequenced in a study of blood T cell repertoires in COVID-19. Assay: immunoSEQ multiplex PCR; the TCRdb copy retains only in-frame clones and omits some. The sample yields some 100,000 clones, about 74% seen once. Sequences were obtained from peripheral blood. The source is a man between 65 and 85 years old with COVID-19, enrolled during active disease.

This clone was observed a single time. The rearrangement joins TRBV2 to TRBJ2-2; 7 nucleotides agree with TRBD1. Germline values: CDR1 SNHLY, CDR2 FYNNEI. Germline trimming cut 2 bases from V and 4 bases from J; bases unmatched to any gene: 7. The CDR3 totals 16 residues. The CDR3 is CASSEFSGTATGELFF. The CDR3 nucleotides read TGTGCCAGCAGTGAATTCTCCGGGACAGCCACCGGGGAGCTGTTTTTT.

The chain couples TRBV20-1 to TRBJ1-2; D gene uncertain. The CDR3 has 11 residues. From germline, CDR1 is DFQATT and CDR2 SNEGSKA (reference sequence). The chain's CDR3 is CSATPLYGYTF. The DNA of the CDR3 is TGCAGCGCGACTCCGCTCTATGGCTACACCTTC.

This chain connects TRBV24-1 to TRBJ2-7, with a tentative D call TRBD2 (7 bases). The CDR3 is 16 amino acids. V was clipped by 3 bases and J by 11 bases, with 25 bases between them. The V gene's germline CDR1 is KGHDR and CDR2 SFDVKD. The CDR3 DNA follows: TGTGCCACCAGTGATCCATTAGGGGGGGGGCAGCTAGTAGAGTACTTC. It codes for CATSDPLGGGQLVEYF.

This sequence joins TRBV19 and TRBJ2-1, with 7 bases fitting TRBD2. CDR3 length: 19 residues. After removal of 4 bases from V and 10 bases from J, the junction contained 25 bases not matched to a gene. CDR1 is LNHDA and CDR2 is SQIVND in the germline V gene (reference sequence). In DNA, the CDR3 is TGTGCCAGTAGTAACCCCGGGCTAATCGGGACTACCCGTCTTTACGAGCAGTTCTTC. This sequence encodes CASSNPGLIGTTRLYEQFF.

This clone was found once. This chain links TRBV5-8 with TRBJ1-2; possible D gene TRBD1, 5 bases. Trimming removed 2 bases at V and 8 bases at J, with 19 bases between. The germline gives CDR1 SGHTS, CDR2 YDEGEE. The CDR3 runs 15 residues. CDR3 loop: CASSLEGRDARGYTF. The CDR3 DNA reads TGTGCCAGCAGCTTAGAAGGCAGGGATGCAAGAGGCTACACCTTC. The whole variable domain, filled in from reference TRBV5-8 and TRBJ1-2, reads EAGVTQSPTHLIKTRGQQATLRCSPISGHTSVYWYQQALGLGLQFLLWYDEGEERNRGNFPPRFSGRQFPNYSSELNVNALELEDSALYLCASSLEGRDARGYTFGSGTRLTVV.

The chain couples TRBV18 to TRBJ2-7; 12 positions agree with TRBD2. This CDR3 comprises 16 residues. Germline assignment: CDR1 KGHSH and CDR2 LQKENI. Trimming at V came to 5 bases and at J to 3 bases, leaving 8 bases not matched to a gene. The CDR3 loop is CASSSALAGGLYEQYF. The CDR3 DNA sequence: TGTGCCAGCTCATCGGCTCTAGCGGGAGGGCTCTACGAGCAGTACTTC.

The chain employs TRBV15 and TRBJ1-4, with TRBD1 identical over 11 bases. The J segment lost 7 bases and the V segment lost 1 base, leaving 5 bases of the junction unmatched. CDR1 LNHNV and CDR2 YYDKDF come from the germline V gene (reference sequence). The CDR3 has 16 amino acids. This CDR3 is CATSRARGTGGEKLFF. CDR3 DNA: TGTGCCACCAGCAGAGCTCGCGGGACAGGGGGTGAAAAACTGTTTTTT.

The chain couples TRBV5-1 to TRBJ2-1; D gene ambiguous. CDR1 is SGHRS and CDR2 is YFSETQ in the germline V gene. V was pared by 1 base and J by 10 bases, with 15 bases between. The CDR3 contains 14 residues. The CDR3 DNA is TGCGCCAGCAGCTTGTTGTCCAATATGGAGGAGCAGTTCTTC. This sequence encodes CASSLLSNMEEQFF.

CDR3: CASSSGVAGEGELFF. The CDR3 nucleotides are TGTGCCAGCAGCTCCGGGGTAGCGGGAGAGGGGGAGCTGTTTTTT. This rearrangement joins TRBV5-4 to TRBJ2-2; 9 bases match TRBD2. Germline-derived CDR1 and CDR2 are SGHNT and YYREEE (reference sequence). With 3 bases clipped from V and 8 bases from J, the junction kept 8 bases outside the gene matches. The CDR3 contains 15 residues. The full variable domain, completed using reference TRBV5-4 and TRBJ2-2, is ETGVTQSPTHLIKTRGQQVTLRCSSQSGHNTVSWYQQALGQGPQFIFQYYREEENGRGNFPPRFSGLQFPNYSSELNVNALELDDSALYLCASSSGVAGEGELFFGEGSRLTVL.

The chain combines TRBV2 with TRBJ2-1, with 11 bases aligning to TRBD2. From germline, CDR1 is SNHLY and CDR2 FYNNEI. With 0 bases clipped from V and 0 bases from J, the junction kept 7 bases outside the gene matches. The CDR3 consists of 19 residues. CDR3 in DNA: TGTGCCAGCAGTGAAGCGCCCGGGACTAGCGGACACTCCTACAATGAGCAGTTCTTC. Its protein product is CASSEAPGTSGHSYNEQFF.

The chain couples TRBV7-2 to TRBJ1-2, with D possibly TRBD1 on 6 matching bases. CDR3 length equals 13 residues. Trimming removed 5 bases from V and 11 bases from J, with 18 bases in between. In germline, CDR1 is SGHTA, CDR2 FQGNSA. CDR3 protein: CASSPPSGTPYTF. CDR3 bases: TGTGCCAGCAGCCCCCCTTCGGGGACACCTTACACCTTC. Together with reference TRBV7-2 and TRBJ1-2, the CDR3 gives the full variable domain: GAGVSQSPSNKVTEKGKDVELRCDPISGHTALYWYRQSLGQGLEFLIYFQGNSAPDKSGLPSDRFSAERTGGSVSTLTIQRTQQEDSAVYLCASSPPSGTPYTFGSGTRLTVV.

This clone has a handful of counts. This chain links TRBV15 with TRBJ1-6; 10 bases map to TRBD1. After removal of 0 bases from V and 8 bases from J, the junction contained 10 bases not matched to a gene. Germline V lookup: CDR1 LNHNV, CDR2 YYDKDF (reference sequence). The CDR3 extends over 18 amino acids. CDR3 amino acids: CATSRDPLGQGYDSPLHF. The DNA of the CDR3 is TGTGCCACCAGCAGAGACCCTTTGGGACAGGGGTACGATTCACCCCTCCACTTT.

This clone occurred a few times. The chain uses TRBV19 and TRBJ1-1; TRBD1 might be the D (5 bases). The CDR3 sequence is 14 residues long. Germline-derived CDR1 and CDR2 are LNHDA and SQIVND (reference sequence). V lost 3 bases, J lost 0 bases, and 8 bases lay in between. The CDR3 region has the DNA TGTGCCAGTAGTATGCGGGGGGTGAACACTGAAGCTTTCTTT. Residues: CASSMRGVNTEAFF.

This chain links TRBV11-2 with TRBJ2-5; 16 nucleotides agree with TRBD2. CDR1 is SGHAT and CDR2 is FQNNGV in the germline V gene. The V gene end was trimmed by 4 bases and the J gene end by 2 bases; junction bases not matched to a gene: 1. The CDR3 has 16 amino acids. The CDR3 loop reads CASSSGLAGGQETQYF. The CDR3 coding sequence is TGTGCCAGCAGCTCGGGACTAGCGGGAGGGCAAGAGACCCAGTACTTC.